One sample yielded the 16 T cell receptor beta chains listed below, sequenced in a study of shared clonotypes between healthy human individuals. As defined, naive CD8 cells were CD45RO-negative and positively selected for CCR7, with terminally differentiated effector memory CD45RA+ cells excluded. Clones were read by immunoSEQ multiplex PCR, and TCRdb kept only the in-frame ones, dropping some. Among more than 2 million clones listed, 93% were seen once. Sequenced input: naive CD8+ T cells from PBMCs. Source of these receptors: a man between 18 and 29 years old in good health. Some clones in this sample may be carry-over from other donors' samples.

The genes are TRBV15 and TRBJ2-1, with unresolved D. From germline, CDR1 is LNHNV and CDR2 YYDKDF (reference sequence). CDR3 size: 13 residues. V was trimmed by 3 bases and J by 5 bases, leaving 8 bases between them. CDR3 DNA sequence: TGTGCCACCAGCAGGTCGCGGAACAATGAGCAGTTCTTC. Its protein is CATSRSRNNEQFF. The full variable domain, rest sourced from reference TRBV15 and TRBJ2-1, is DAMVIQNPRYQVTQFGKPVTLSCSQTLNHNVMYWYQQKSSQAPKLLFHYYDKDFNNEADTPDNFQSRRPNTSFCFLDIRSPGLGDTAMYLCATSRSRNNEQFFGPGTRLTVL.

The V and J genes are TRBV29-1 and TRBJ2-5; the D gene could be TRBD1 or TRBD2 (5 bases each). Germline CDR1 is SQVTM and CDR2 is ANQGSEA. V shed 7 bases and J shed 4 bases, with 25 bases lying between them. This CDR3 has 16 amino acids. In DNA, the CDR3 is TGCAGCGCCTCCCCCGTGTCAGGGACCTTGGGAGAGACCCAGTACTTC. This codes for CSASPVSGTLGETQYF.

J is TRBJ2-7 and V is TRBV9, with TRBD1 identical over 7 bases. The CDR3 is 15 residues long. CDR1 and CDR2 (germline): SGDLS, YYNGEE. The V gene end was trimmed by 0 bases and the J gene end by 6 bases; junction bases not matched to a gene: 9. The CDR3 loop reads CASSVAIGRGSEQYF. CDR3 bases: TGTGCCAGCAGCGTAGCAATCGGCAGGGGGAGCGAGCAGTACTTC.

This clone was detected once. J is TRBJ2-1 and V is TRBV9, with D possibly matching TRBD1 (6 bases). V dropped 4 bases and J dropped 4 bases, with 18 bases sitting between them. CDR3 length: 16 residues. CDR1 SGDLS and CDR2 YYNGEE come from the germline V gene. The CDR3 nucleotides read TGTGCCAGCAGCACAAGGACAGCCCCTCCATACAATGAGCAGTTCTTC. It yields the protein CASSTRTAPPYNEQFF.

This clone has more than one count but fewer than ten. The rearrangement uses TRBV7-9 and TRBJ1-3; D uncertain. V was clipped by 1 base and J by 5 bases, with 6 bases between them. The CDR3 length is 13 residues. Germline V gene lookup returns CDR1 SEHNR and CDR2 FQNEAQ (reference sequence). CDR3 nucleotide sequence: TGTGCCAGCAGCTTAGATGATCGAAACACCATATATTTT. Residues: CASSLDDRNTIYF.

The DNA for the CDR3 is TGTGCCAGCACCTGGGGTGCCCATGGCCGGGACAATGAGCAGTTCTTC. Translating it yields CASTWGAHGRDNEQFF. V gene TRBV5-4 combines with J gene TRBJ2-1; D unresolved. The CDR3 is 16 amino acids. Trimming left V 6 bases short and J 5 bases short, with 21 bases between. Germline V gene sequence: CDR1 SGHNT, CDR2 YYREEE (reference sequence). The complete variable domain, with remaining parts taken from reference TRBV5-4 and TRBJ2-1, reads ETGVTQSPTHLIKTRGQQVTLRCSSQSGHNTVSWYQQALGQGPQFIFQYYREEENGRGNFPPRFSGLQFPNYSSELNVNALELDDSALYLCASTWGAHGRDNEQFFGPGTRLTVL.

V and J are TRBV10-3 and TRBJ2-1, with 8 positions matching TRBD2. V was clipped by 2 bases and J by 8 bases; unmatched bases: 11. CDR1 is ENHRY, CDR2 SYGVKD, per germline. This CDR3 region has 16 residues. CDR3: CAISEADYREGYEQFF. In DNA, the CDR3 is TGTGCCATCAGTGAGGCGGACTACCGGGAGGGTTATGAGCAGTTCTTC.

Only a few counts were recorded for this clone. V and J are TRBV14 and TRBJ1-1; no firm D call. The CDR3 loop spans 12 amino acids. Trimming stripped 1 base from V and 7 bases from J, with 7 bases between. Germline V gives CDR1 SGHDN, CDR2 FVKESK. CDR3 amino acids: CASSQGPREAFF. The CDR3 DNA reads as TGTGCCAGCAGCCAAGGACCACGTGAAGCTTTCTTT.

The chain has TRBV2 and TRBJ2-1, with D maybe TRBD2 (6 bases). The CDR3 is 13 residues long. The germline CDR1 and CDR2 sequences are SNHLY and FYNNEI. V was shortened by 6 bases and J by 4 bases, with 10 bases between the two germline ends. This CDR3 is CASRDSGYNEQFF. The CDR3 DNA reads as TGTGCCAGCAGAGATAGCGGATACAATGAGCAGTTCTTC.

The chain has TRBV14 and TRBJ2-6; D perhaps matches TRBD1 (6 bases). CDR1 SGHDN and CDR2 FVKESK come from the germline V gene. With 1 base removed from V and 0 bases from J, the gap between germline ends came to 16 bases. This CDR3 region has 19 residues. The DNA for the CDR3 is TGTGCCAGCAGCCAAGGGGAAAGACAGGTTTACTCTGGGGCCAACGTCCTGACTTTC. It specifies CASSQGERQVYSGANVLTF. Based on the CDR3 plus reference TRBV14 and TRBJ2-6, the full variable domain is EAGVTQFPSHSVIEKGQTVTLRCDPISGHDNLYWYRRVMGKEIKFLLHFVKESKQDESGMPNNRFLAERTGGTYSTLKVQPAELEDSGVYFCASSQGERQVYSGANVLTFGAGSRLTVL.

The chain combines TRBV6-1 with TRBJ2-5; 8 bases fit TRBD2. Germline V gene lookup returns CDR1 MNHNS and CDR2 SASEGT. The J segment lost 3 bases and the V segment lost 6 bases, leaving 3 bases of the junction unmatched. The CDR3 covers 13 residues. The DNA of the CDR3 is TGTGCCAGCAGGGGACTAGAGAAAGAGACCCAGTACTTC. It encodes CASRGLEKETQYF.

The J gene is TRBJ2-7, the V gene TRBV2; the match to TRBD1 covers 7 bases. The V gene end was trimmed by 11 bases and the J gene end by 4 bases; junction bases not matched to a gene: 8. The germline V gene has CDR1 SNHLY and CDR2 FYNNEI. The CDR3 totals 12 residues. The CDR3 region is CAHSGQAYEQYF. The CDR3 nucleotides read TGTGCCCACTCTGGACAGGCATACGAGCAGTACTTC.

The J gene is TRBJ2-1, the V gene TRBV2; D is possibly TRBD2 (6 bases). The CDR3 has 16 residues. The germline V gene encodes CDR1 SNHLY and CDR2 FYNNEI. V was cut by 3 bases and J by 0 bases, with 12 bases left in between. CDR3 sequence: CASSDPRRGSYNEQFF. Written as DNA, the CDR3 is TGTGCCAGCAGTGACCCCCGGCGGGGCTCCTACAATGAGCAGTTCTTC.

This chain connects TRBV9 to TRBJ1-5; D not certain. The CDR3 has 13 amino acids. The germline gives CDR1 SGDLS, CDR2 YYNGEE. Trimming left V 4 bases short and J 4 bases short, with 9 bases between. CDR3 DNA sequence: TGTGCCAGCAGCCCGGACGGGAATCAGCCCCAGCATTTT. It is translated as CASSPDGNQPQHF.

The chain links TRBV2 to TRBJ1-5; D may be TRBD1 (5 bases). The CDR3 sequence is 13 residues long. The V and J ends lost 6 bases and 7 bases respectively, with 13 bases between them. CDR1 SNHLY and CDR2 FYNNEI come from the germline V gene. CDR3 sequence reads: CASSVGVYQPQHF. In nucleotides, the CDR3 is TGTGCCAGCAGCGTAGGGGTCTACCAGCCCCAGCATTTT.

The chain recombines TRBV9 with TRBJ2-7; D perhaps matches TRBD2 (6 bases). Trimming took 2 bases from V and 3 from J, leaving 15 bases between them. The CDR3 totals 15 residues. CDR1 is SGDLS, CDR2 YYNGEE, per germline. CDR3 sequence reads: CASSVSGTSIYEQYF. CDR3 nucleotides: TGTGCCAGCAGCGTTTCCGGGACTTCGATCTACGAGCAGTACTTC.